The 28 T cell receptor beta chains below come from one sample, sequenced in a study of T cell changes during pregnancy in multiple sclerosis. Sequenced by immunoSEQ multiplex PCR; TCRdb stores in-frame clones only, minus some. The table has fewer than 110,000 clones, 85% to 95% seen once. Source: peripheral blood, taken in the third trimester of pregnancy. The origin of the receptors is a female donor in good health, enrolled as a control in a pregnancy study.

The chain recombines TRBV5-1 with TRBJ2-2; possibly TRBD2 for D (6 bases). This CDR3 region has 15 residues. The V end was cut by 2 bases, the J end by 6 bases, with 14 bases between. CDR1 SGHRS and CDR2 YFSETQ come from the germline V gene. The CDR3 DNA is TGCGCCAGCAGCTTTTTGTCTGGAGGGGCCGGGGAGCTGTTTTTT. This sequence encodes CASSFLSGGAGELFF.

This chain links TRBV19 with TRBJ1-1; D remains ambiguous. This CDR3 region has 14 residues. Germline loops: CDR1 LNHDA, CDR2 SQIVND (reference sequence). Trimming cost V 6 bases and J 2 bases, with 13 bases left between them. For the CDR3, the DNA is TGTGCCAGTAGAGAGGGAGATAGAAACACTGAAGCTTTCTTT. It codes for CASREGDRNTEAFF.

The chain employs TRBV19 and TRBJ2-7; a weak D match, TRBD2 (6 bases). The length of the CDR3 is 14 residues. CDR1 LNHDA and CDR2 SQIVND come from the germline V gene (reference sequence). Trimming cost V 4 bases and J 1 base, with 11 bases left between them. CDR3: CASSSGKASYEQYF. The DNA of the CDR3 is TGTGCCAGTAGTAGCGGGAAAGCATCCTACGAGCAGTACTTC.

The J gene is TRBJ1-1, the V gene TRBV7-8; D unresolved. Trimming cost V 5 bases and J 3 bases, with 7 bases left between them. This CDR3 has 12 amino acids. CDR1 and CDR2 from the germline V gene are SGHVS and FQNEAQ. CDR3 amino acids: CASSHGYTEAFF. DNA of the CDR3: TGTGCCAGCAGCCACGGTTACACTGAAGCTTTCTTT.

The rearrangement joins TRBV6-1 to TRBJ2-3; no clear D gene. The ends were cut back, 10 bases at V and 2 bases at J, with 16 bases in the middle. Germline V gives CDR1 MNHNS, CDR2 SASEGT. The CDR3 length is 14 residues. CDR3 sequence: CATDLVRFTDTQYF. CDR3 nucleotide sequence: TGTGCCACCGACCTCGTCAGGTTCACAGATACGCAGTATTTT.

This sequence joins TRBV20-1 and TRBJ1-1, with a tentative D call TRBD1 (6 bases). Per germline, CDR1 DFQATT and CDR2 SNEGSKA (reference sequence). The CDR3 length is 11 residues. The chain's CDR3 is CSPGGAGGAFF. The CDR3 nucleotides are TGCAGCCCCGGGGGGGCCGGGGGAGCTTTCTTT.

On this clone itself: The junction does not match germline at one end; this may be a read error. CDR3 DNA: TGTGCCAGCAGTTACTCCGACAGGGATAGCCATCAGCCCCAGCATTTT. This gives the protein CASSYSDRDSHQPQHF. This chain links TRBV6-5 with TRBJ1-5; 7 positions agree with TRBD1. CDR3 length equals 16 residues. Germline lookup yields CDR1 MNHEY and CDR2 SVGAGI.

The chain carries TRBV5-8 and TRBJ1-5; possible D gene TRBD1, 5 bases. The germline V gene encodes CDR1 SGHTS and CDR2 YDEGEE. This CDR3 comprises 16 residues. The V and J ends lost 1 base and 11 bases respectively, with 22 bases between them. CDR3 nucleotides: TGTGCCAGCAGCTTGCTTGGCAGCGACCGCGGGGGGACCCAGCATTTT. It yields the protein CASSLLGSDRGGTQHF.

The chain employs TRBV28 and TRBJ2-7; 9 bases fit TRBD1. Germline CDR1 is MDHEN and CDR2 is SYDVKM. V shed 3 bases, J shed 5 bases, and the junction held 5 bases outside the gene matches. This CDR3 has 14 residues. CDR3 sequence: CASSFGTGMNEQYF. The CDR3 region has the DNA TGTGCCAGCAGTTTTGGGACAGGGATGAACGAGCAGTACTTC.

This chain uses TRBV7-9 with TRBJ2-5, with D perhaps matching TRBD1 (5 bases). There are 16 residues in the CDR3. Per germline, CDR1 SEHNR and CDR2 FQNEAQ (reference sequence). V was shortened by 4 bases and J by 0 bases, with 15 bases between the two germline ends. The CDR3 region has the DNA TGTGCCAGCAGCTCCAAACAGGACGCGTACCAAGAGACCCAGTACTTC. Translated: CASSSKQDAYQETQYF.

V gene TRBV12-5 combines with J gene TRBJ2-3; 9 positions agree with TRBD1. Germline assignment: CDR1 LGHNT and CDR2 FRNRAP. The CDR3 extends over 16 amino acids. After removal of 4 bases from V and 2 bases from J, the junction contained 7 bases not matched to a gene. DNA of the CDR3: TGTGCTAGTGGTTGGGGGACAGGGAGTTCCACAGATACGCAGTATTTT. Its translation is CASGWGTGSSTDTQYF. The complete variable domain, with remaining parts taken from reference TRBV12-5 and TRBJ2-3, reads DARVTQTPRHKVTEMGQEVTMRCQPILGHNTVFWYRQTMMQGLELLAYFRNRAPLDDSGMPKDRFSAEMPDATLATLKIQPSEPRDSAVYFCASGWGTGSSTDTQYFGPGTRLTVL.

J is TRBJ1-4 and V is TRBV19; D perhaps matches TRBD1 (5 bases). The CDR3 covers 16 residues. Germline V CDR1 and CDR2: LNHDA, SQIVND (reference sequence). Trimming pared 5 bases from V and 0 bases from J, leaving 13 bases between. The CDR3 protein is CASSPRAGATNEKLFF. The CDR3 DNA reads as TGTGCCAGTAGTCCTCGGGCGGGGGCAACTAATGAAAAACTGTTTTTT.

This clone occurred once. V and J are TRBV5-6 and TRBJ1-2, with TRBD1 as a possible D gene (6 bases). This CDR3 comprises 13 residues. The V end was cut by 0 bases, the J end by 7 bases, with 10 bases between. CDR1 and CDR2 from the germline V gene are SGHDT and YYEEEE. CDR3 sequence (DNA): TGTGCCAGCAGCTTGGACAGGGCTCGTGGCTACACCTTC. Amino acids: CASSLDRARGYTF.

The V and J genes are TRBV5-1 and TRBJ2-7; TRBD1 matches 9 bases. Germline V gene sequence: CDR1 SGHRS, CDR2 YFSETQ. The V and J ends lost 3 bases and 2 bases, in that order; junction bases with no gene match: 3. This CDR3 region has 14 residues. The CDR3 nucleotides are TGCGCCAGCAGCTCCCGGGACAGGGCCTACGAGCAGTACTTC. Its protein product is CASSSRDRAYEQYF. Supplemented by reference TRBV5-1 and TRBJ2-7, the full variable domain reads KAGVTQTPRYLIKTRGQQVTLSCSPISGHRSVSWYQQTPGQGLQFLFEYFSETQRNKGNFPGRFSGRQFSNSRSEMNVSTLELGDSALYLCASSSRDRAYEQYFGPGTRLTVT.

This clone showed up just once. The J gene is TRBJ2-7, the V gene TRBV21-1; TRBD1 is taken as the D call from the table, unchecked against the DNA. TRBV21-1 is recorded as a pseudogene. The CDR3 runs to 21 residues. CDR3 nucleotide sequence: TGTGCCAGCAGCAAAGAGGACAAGGGCAGGGGGCGAGATGGGGGCTCCTACGAGCAGTACTTC. Its protein product is CASSKEDKGRGRDGGSYEQYF.

The CDR3 sequence: CASSKEKGDRNSYEQYF. CDR3 DNA sequence: TGTGCCAGCAGCAAAGAGAAGGGGGACAGGAATTCCTACGAGCAGTACTTC. The V gene is TRBV21-1, the J gene TRBJ2-7; TRBD1, the table's D call, lacks a check against the DNA. TRBV21-1 is a documented pseudogene. The CDR3 has 17 amino acids.

The genes are TRBV30 and TRBJ2-2, with 8 bases matching TRBD2. V trimming: 5 bases; J trimming: 0 bases; junction bases outside the gene matches: 2. CDR3 size: 14 residues. Germline CDR1 and CDR2: GTSNPN and SVGIG (reference sequence). The CDR3 here is CAWERGTNTGELFF. CDR3 coding DNA: TGTGCCTGGGAGCGGGGGACGAACACCGGGGAGCTGTTTTTT. The variable domain in full, completed from reference TRBV30 and TRBJ2-2, reads SQTIHQWPATLVQPVGSPLSLECTVEGTSNPNLYWYRQAAGRGLQLLFYSVGIGQISSEVPQNLSASRPQDRQFILSSKKLLLSDSGFYLCAWERGTNTGELFFGEGSRLTVL.

This clone was recorded once. The chain couples TRBV18 to TRBJ1-1; D is unresolved. V shed 6 bases and J shed 3 bases, with 20 bases lying between them. The V gene's germline CDR1 is KGHSH and CDR2 LQKENI. The CDR3 is made up of 16 amino acids. CDR3 residues: CASSLNQGGTYTEAFF. The CDR3 coding sequence is TGTGCCAGCTCGCTTAACCAAGGAGGAACTTACACTGAAGCTTTCTTT.

V is TRBV9 and J is TRBJ2-3; no clear D gene. CDR3 length: 13 amino acids. Looked up from germline, CDR1 is SGDLS and CDR2 is YYNGEE. V was pared by 4 bases and J by 4 bases, with 10 bases between. DNA for the CDR3: TGTGCCAGCAGCTTGAACCCGGCAGATACGCAGTATTTT. Its translation is CASSLNPADTQYF.

The chain uses TRBV9 and TRBJ2-3; D is undetermined. With 0 bases removed from V and 0 bases from J, the gap between germline ends came to 5 bases. This CDR3 contains 14 residues. CDR1 is SGDLS and CDR2 is YYNGEE in the germline V gene. DNA for the CDR3: TGTGCCAGCAGCGTAGCGGGTAGCACAGATACGCAGTATTTT. Translation gives CASSVAGSTDTQYF.

The chain couples TRBV19 to TRBJ2-7; D perhaps matches TRBD1 (5 bases). Per the germline V gene, CDR1 is LNHDA and CDR2 is SQIVND (reference sequence). V was cut by 7 bases and J by 6 bases, with 13 bases left in between. This CDR3 has 12 amino acids. The CDR3 is CASNRGLIEQYF. As DNA, the CDR3 is TGTGCCAGTAATAGGGGCCTTATCGAGCAGTACTTC.

The chain links TRBV2 to TRBJ2-2, with a possible D match to TRBD1 (5 bases). The V and J ends lost 3 bases and 6 bases respectively, with 8 bases between them. The V gene's germline CDR1 is SNHLY and CDR2 FYNNEI. The CDR3 totals 13 residues. The DNA for the CDR3 is TGTGCCAGCAGTGACAGGGCGGCCGGGGAGCTGTTTTTT. The encoded protein is CASSDRAAGELFF.

The chain has TRBV7-3 and TRBJ1-2, with D unclear. Per the germline V gene, CDR1 is SGHTA and CDR2 is FQGTGA. Trimming took 5 bases from V and 0 from J, leaving 16 bases between them. The CDR3 has 16 amino acids. The CDR3 region is CASSGNRNGANYGYTF. CDR3 in DNA: TGTGCCAGCAGCGGAAATCGGAACGGAGCTAACTATGGCTACACCTTC.

The rearrangement links TRBV2 to TRBJ2-2, with D possibly matching TRBD1 (6 bases). The CDR3 length is 18 residues. Germline V lookup: CDR1 SNHLY, CDR2 FYNNEI. The V gene lost 6 bases and the J gene lost 7 bases, with 27 bases spanning the gap. The CDR3 loop reads CASRISSLRTVDNGELFF. As DNA, the CDR3 is TGTGCCAGCAGGATATCCTCCCTGAGGACAGTTGATAACGGGGAGCTGTTTTTT. The whole variable domain, remainder taken from reference TRBV2 and TRBJ2-2, is EPEVTQTPSHQVTQMGQEVILRCVPISNHLYFYWYRQILGQKVEFLVSFYNNEISEKSEIFDDQFSVERPDGSNFTLKIRSTKLEDSAMYFCASRISSLRTVDNGELFFGEGSRLTVL.

V is TRBV19 and J is TRBJ2-7, with TRBD1 matching 8 bases. With V trimmed by 1 base and J by 2 bases, 10 bases remained unmatched. Germline loops: CDR1 LNHDA, CDR2 SQIVND (reference sequence). The CDR3 is 17 amino acids. The CDR3 reads CASSIGVPGGFPYEQYF. The CDR3 nucleotides are TGTGCCAGTAGTATAGGCGTGCCAGGGGGCTTCCCCTACGAGCAGTACTTC.

This sequence joins TRBV5-1 and TRBJ1-4; tentative D call: TRBD1 (5 bases). The germline gives CDR1 SGHRS, CDR2 YFSETQ. V lost 1 base and J 7 bases, leaving 17 bases between the germline ends. CDR3 length equals 16 residues. As DNA, the CDR3 is TGCGCCAGCAGCTTGACCCCTCAGAAAAGGGGTGAAAAACTGTTTTTT. It is translated as CASSLTPQKRGEKLFF.

In its sample, this clone was seen once. The chain couples TRBV30 to TRBJ2-7; D might be TRBD2 (6 bases). In germline, CDR1 is GTSNPN, CDR2 SVGIG (reference sequence). The CDR3 consists of 13 residues. The germline V and J ends were trimmed by 5 bases and 2 bases, with 13 bases remaining between them. In DNA form, the CDR3 reads TGTGCCTGGTCAGTAGCGGAAACCTACGAGCAGTACTTC. This encodes CAWSVAETYEQYF.

The CDR3 bases are TGTGCCAGCAGTGAAGAGACAGGGGGTGCCGGGGAGCTGTTTTTT. The encoded protein is CASSEETGGAGELFF. The V gene is TRBV2, the J gene TRBJ2-2, with TRBD1 matching over 9 bases. The V segment lost 1 base and the J segment 6 bases; nucleotides outside the gene matches: 3. Germline lookup yields CDR1 SNHLY and CDR2 FYNNEI. The CDR3 is made up of 15 amino acids.